A selection of T cell receptor beta chains follows, all from one sample in a study of persistence of HIV-infected CD4 T cells. These receptors' antigens are unknown. Method: immunoSEQ multiplex PCR; TCRdb's copy keeps in-frame clones and lacks some. This sample has about 43,000 clones, with 80% to 90% found just once. Sequencing used CD4+ T cells sorted from PBMCs after approximately 19-hour stimulation, obtained from a patient who received antiretroviral therapy. The source is an adult man with HIV who was CMV-seropositive. CDR3s include the opening cysteine and the closing phenylalanine or tryptophan. Each record gives: V gene, J gene, CDR3 protein.

TRBV20-1,TRBJ2-7,CSASYRVGNYEQYF
TRBV19,TRBJ1-1,CASSTNRGAFF
TRBV2,TRBJ1-1,CASSGNPNTEAFF
TRBV7-8,TRBJ2-1,CASSKLANPGDEQFF
TRBV7-6,TRBJ2-7,CASSPEGVHEQYF
TRBV19,TRBJ1-5,CASRSGQPGGGNQPQHF
TRBV6-1,TRBJ1-1,CASSETGQRKAFF
TRBV4-1,TRBJ2-5,CASSQERSLAGGSSQETQYF
TRBV9,TRBJ2-1,CASSVGASGGAIDEQFF
TRBV7-3,TRBJ2-6,CASSPRGGLSGANVLTF
TRBV2,TRBJ1-2,CASSAQGGLYGYTF
TRBV28,TRBJ1-3,CATVPGQRGNTIYF
TRBV5-1,TRBJ2-2,CASSLGGTNTGELFF